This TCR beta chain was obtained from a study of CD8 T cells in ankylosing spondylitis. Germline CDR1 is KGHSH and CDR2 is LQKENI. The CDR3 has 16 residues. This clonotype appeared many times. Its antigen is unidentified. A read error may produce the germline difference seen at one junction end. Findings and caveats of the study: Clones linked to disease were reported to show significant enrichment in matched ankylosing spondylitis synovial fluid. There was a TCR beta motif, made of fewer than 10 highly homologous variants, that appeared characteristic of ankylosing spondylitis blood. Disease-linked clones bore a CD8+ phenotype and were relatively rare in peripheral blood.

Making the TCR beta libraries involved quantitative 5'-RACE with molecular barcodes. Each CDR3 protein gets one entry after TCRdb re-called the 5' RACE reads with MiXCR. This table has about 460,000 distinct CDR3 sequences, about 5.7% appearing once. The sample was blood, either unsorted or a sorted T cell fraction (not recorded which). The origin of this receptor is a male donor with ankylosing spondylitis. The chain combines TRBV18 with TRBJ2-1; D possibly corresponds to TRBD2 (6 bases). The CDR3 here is CASSAPSGLMYNEQFF. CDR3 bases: TGTGCCAGCTCAGCACCATCGGGACTTATGTACAATGAGCAGTTCTTC. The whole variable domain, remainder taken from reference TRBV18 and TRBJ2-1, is NAGVMQNPRHLVRRRGQEARLRCSPMKGHSHVYWYRQLPEEGLKFMVYLQKENIIDESGMPKERFSAEFPKEGPSILRIQQVVRGDSAAYFCASSAPSGLMYNEQFFGPGTRLTVL.